Here is one TCR beta chain with its context. An end of the junction does not agree with germline; a read error may underlie this. Naive CD8 T cells were FACS-sorted by CD8+CD4-CCR7+CD45RA+ markers. These data belong to a study of molecular identifiers for immune sequencing clone quantification. CDR1 and CDR2 (germline): MNHEY, SMNVEV (reference sequence). The CDR3 contains 13 residues. In TCRdb, the PCR reads were re-called with MiXCR into one record per CDR3 protein. The table has about half a million distinct CDR3 sequences, about 26% seen once; the top ten hold around 0.76%. This sequence joins TRBV27 and TRBJ2-7; D unresolved. Sequencing input: naive CD8+ T cells from blood, with Jurkat cell RNA spiked in. Subset here: FACS-sorted CD8+CD4-CCR7+CD45RA+ naive T cells. This sequence originates from a human donor in good health. Some libraries in this study had Jurkat cell RNA spiked in. This CDR3 is CASSPACGYERYF. The CDR3 nucleotides are TGTGCCAGCAGCCCCGCCTGCGGATACGAGCGGTACTTC.